What follows is one T cell receptor (beta chain) and its context. Antigen: not known. Assay used: immunoSEQ multiplex PCR; TCRdb lists only in-frame clones, some missing. The repertoire holds approximately 320,000 clones, with around 90% as singletons. The sample belongs to a study of shared clonotypes between healthy human individuals. Study-level results: Larger richness was generally estimated for naive than memory subsets.

Trimming took 10 bases from V and 2 from J, leaving 15 bases between them. The length of the CDR3 is 13 residues. Per germline, CDR1 LNHDA and CDR2 SQIVND (reference sequence). The TCR sequence derives from a young man in good health. The specimen was memory CD8+ T cells sorted from blood. Subset here: CD45RO+ cells pooled with CCR7-negative TemRA cells. The V and J genes are TRBV19 and TRBJ2-7; a possible D gene is TRBD1 (6 bases). The CDR3 bases are TGTGCCACTTCGGGACAAGCGACCTACGAGCAGTACTTC. Protein product: CATSGQATYEQYF.